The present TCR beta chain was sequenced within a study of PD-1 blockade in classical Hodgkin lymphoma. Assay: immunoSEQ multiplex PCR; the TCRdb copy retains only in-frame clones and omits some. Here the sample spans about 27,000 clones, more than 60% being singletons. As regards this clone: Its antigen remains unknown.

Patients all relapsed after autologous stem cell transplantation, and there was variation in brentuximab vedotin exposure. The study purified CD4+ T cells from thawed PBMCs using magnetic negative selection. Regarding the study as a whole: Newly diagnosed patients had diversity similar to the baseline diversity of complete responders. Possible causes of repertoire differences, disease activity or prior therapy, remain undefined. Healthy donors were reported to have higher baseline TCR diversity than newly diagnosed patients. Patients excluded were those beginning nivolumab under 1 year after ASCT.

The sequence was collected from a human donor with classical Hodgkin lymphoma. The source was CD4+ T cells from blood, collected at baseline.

CDR3 in DNA: TGCGCCAGCAGCTTACCCGGCTTACAAGAGACCCAGTACTTC. This codes for CASSLPGLQETQYF. The chain joins TRBV5-1 to TRBJ2-5; no definite D call. In germline, CDR1 is SGHRS, CDR2 YFSETQ. Trimming stripped 2 bases from V and 2 bases from J, with 10 bases between. The CDR3 consists of 14 residues.